A single sample is the source of the 27 T cell receptor beta chains below, sequenced in a study of T cells after posttransplantation cyclophosphamide. The naive gate required viable CD3+CD4+ or CD3+CD8+ cells with CCR7+CD45RA+CD45RO-CD95-CD27+CD28+ phenotype. Only in-frame clones appear in the TCRdb table, and some are missing; sequencing was by immunoSEQ multiplex PCR. The sample has 25,000 to 40,000 clones, 91% seen once. Material for sequencing was naive CD4+ T cells sorted from blood. Receptors originate from a man younger than 45 in good health and a related stem cell transplant donor.

The chain recombines TRBV29-1 with TRBJ2-1; 13 positions agree with TRBD2. This CDR3 has 17 residues. CDR1 and CDR2 (germline): SQVTM, ANQGSEA. With V trimmed by 5 bases and J by 0 bases, 7 bases remained unmatched. CDR3 amino acids: CSVLGTSGDSSYNEQFF. CDR3 DNA sequence: TGCAGCGTTCTTGGGACTAGCGGGGACAGCTCCTACAATGAGCAGTTCTTC.

The V and J genes are TRBV6-4 and TRBJ2-1; 9 bases agree with TRBD1. The CDR3 totals 14 residues. With V trimmed by 3 bases and J by 8 bases, 5 bases remained unmatched. The germline V gene has CDR1 MRHNA and CDR2 SNTAGT. CDR3 amino acids: CASSEQGAVDEQFF. CDR3 sequence (DNA): TGTGCCAGCAGTGAACAGGGGGCCGTCGATGAGCAGTTCTTC.

This rearrangement joins TRBV2 to TRBJ1-6; D may be TRBD1 (5 bases). Trimming stripped 4 bases from V and 8 bases from J, with 9 bases between. The CDR3 runs 13 residues. Germline CDR1 is SNHLY and CDR2 is FYNNEI. CDR3 bases: TGTGCCAGCAGTGGGCAGGGCCATTCACCCCTCCACTTT. It is translated as CASSGQGHSPLHF.

J is TRBJ2-1 and V is TRBV10-1; perhaps TRBD2 as D (6 bases). Germline CDR1 is WNHNN and CDR2 is SYGVQD (reference sequence). CDR3 length equals 14 residues. V was trimmed by 3 bases and J by 1 base, leaving 7 bases between them. CDR3 bases: TGCGCCAGCAGTGACGGACTATCCTACAATGAGCAGTTCTTC. Protein product: CASSDGLSYNEQFF.

Only one count was recorded for this clone. This chain connects TRBV18 to TRBJ1-1; D is perhaps TRBD1 (6 bases). Looked up from germline, CDR1 is KGHSH and CDR2 is LQKENI. The V end lost 1 base, the J end lost 8 bases, and 17 bases lay between the germline ends. The CDR3 is 15 amino acids. The CDR3 bases are TGTGCCAGCTCACCACATAGTCAGGGGTTGACGGAAGCTTTCTTT. Translation: CASSPHSQGLTEAFF.

The gene calls are TRBV19 and TRBJ1-1, with no clear D. CDR3 length: 15 amino acids. V lost 3 bases to trimming and J lost 7 bases, with 18 bases between them. Germline V gene sequence: CDR1 LNHDA, CDR2 SQIVND (reference sequence). CDR3 sequence reads: CASSIEGQPPYEAFF. The DNA of the CDR3 is TGTGCCAGTAGTATCGAGGGCCAGCCTCCCTATGAAGCTTTCTTT.

The V call is TRBV19, the J call TRBJ1-5; D gene uncertain. This CDR3 has 12 amino acids. V lost 7 bases and J lost 5, with 9 bases in between. CDR1 LNHDA and CDR2 SQIVND come from the germline V gene (reference sequence). The CDR3 region is CASTVRDQPQHF. The CDR3, as DNA: TGTGCCAGTACTGTACGGGATCAGCCCCAGCATTTT.

The chain couples TRBV19 to TRBJ1-5, with D possibly being TRBD1 (6 bases). Germline V CDR1 and CDR2: LNHDA, SQIVND (reference sequence). Trimming left V 5 bases short and J 7 bases short, with 15 bases between. This CDR3 is 14 amino acids long. CDR3 loop: CASSAQQGNQPQHF. The CDR3 DNA is TGTGCCAGTAGTGCTCAACAGGGTAACCAGCCCCAGCATTTT.

Points on this clone: The limits of the CDR3 on the DNA are not certain, so only TCRdb's listed CDR3 is given. This sample also contains other DNA sequences that code for the same CDR3. This sequence joins TRBV21-1 and TRBJ1-6; the table gives TRBD1 as D, unverified against the DNA. TRBV21-1 counts as a pseudogene. The CDR3 spans 16 residues, counting both ends. The CDR3 sequence: CASSISWGQGNSPLHF.

This CDR3 reads CASSRKGQAYEQYF. In DNA, the CDR3 is TGTGCCAGCAGTAGAAAAGGACAAGCCTACGAGCAGTACTTC. This chain uses TRBV6-5 with TRBJ2-7; the D gene is possibly TRBD1 (5 bases). CDR1 MNHEY and CDR2 SVGAGI come from the germline V gene. This CDR3 spans 14 amino acids. The ends were cut back, 5 bases at V and 2 bases at J, with 13 bases in the middle.

CDR3 amino acids: CASSLAGGGRGETQYF. The CDR3 DNA sequence: TGTGCCAGCAGCTTGGCCGGAGGGGGCCGGGGGGAGACCCAGTACTTC. The chain carries TRBV5-4 and TRBJ2-5; a weak D match, TRBD1 (7 bases). The germline V gene has CDR1 SGHNT and CDR2 YYREEE (reference sequence). Between the trimmed V and J ends, which lost 0 bases and 5 bases, there was a span of 17 bases. The CDR3 totals 16 residues.

The gene calls are TRBV25-1 and TRBJ1-2; tentatively, D is TRBD1 (5 bases). CDR3 size: 12 residues. Trimming removed 5 bases from V and 8 bases from J, with 12 bases in between. Germline V gene sequence: CDR1 MGHDK, CDR2 SYGVNS. CDR3 amino acids: CASSPGGGGYTF. CDR3 DNA: TGTGCCAGCAGTCCGGGGGGAGGAGGCTACACCTTC.

The rearrangement joins TRBV6-6 to TRBJ1-2; 7 bases map to TRBD1. Trimming at V came to 5 bases and at J to 4 bases, leaving 7 bases not matched to a gene. The CDR3 is 14 amino acids. From germline, CDR1 is MNHNY and CDR2 SVGAGI (reference sequence). The CDR3 reads CASSRQGGAYGYTF. The CDR3, as DNA: TGTGCCAGCAGTCGACAGGGTGGCGCCTATGGCTACACCTTC.

The genes are TRBV7-6 and TRBJ1-2; a weak D match, TRBD1 (5 bases). The CDR3 length is 11 residues. The V gene lost 2 bases and the J gene lost 14 bases, with 12 bases spanning the gap. Germline V gene data show CDR1 as SGHVS and CDR2 as FNYEAQ. This CDR3 reads CASSLQGSLTF. CDR3 DNA: TGTGCCAGCAGCTTACAGGGTTCGTTGACCTTC.

This chain connects TRBV19 to TRBJ1-6; TRBD1 matches at 9 bases. V was clipped by 8 bases and J by 7 bases; unmatched bases: 9. This CDR3 is 15 amino acids long. The germline CDR1 and CDR2 sequences are LNHDA and SQIVND (reference sequence). CDR3 bases: TGTGCCAGTGGGGCCACAGGGGGCAAAAATTCACCCCTCCACTTT. Translated, it gives CASGATGGKNSPLHF.

The chain couples TRBV7-3 to TRBJ2-2, with TRBD1 identical over 8 bases. The CDR3 runs to 15 residues. The trim removed 2 bases at V and 5 bases at J, leaving 4 bases unmatched. Germline V gene lookup returns CDR1 SGHTA and CDR2 FQGTGA. The CDR3, as DNA: TGTGCCAGCAGCTTAGGGGACAGGCCAACCGGGGAGCTGTTTTTT. Amino acids: CASSLGDRPTGELFF.

The chain has TRBV5-4 and TRBJ2-1; the D gene is possibly TRBD2 (5 bases). The CDR3 totals 14 residues. Germline V CDR1 and CDR2: SGHNT, YYREEE (reference sequence). Trimming left V 4 bases short and J 8 bases short, with 16 bases between. The CDR3 bases are TGTGCCAGCAGCCCGGTCGGGGTTGAGTATGAGCAGTTCTTC. Residues: CASSPVGVEYEQFF. Together with reference TRBV5-4 and TRBJ2-1, the CDR3 gives the full variable domain: ETGVTQSPTHLIKTRGQQVTLRCSSQSGHNTVSWYQQALGQGPQFIFQYYREEENGRGNFPPRFSGLQFPNYSSELNVNALELDDSALYLCASSPVGVEYEQFFGPGTRLTVL.

This chain uses TRBV19 with TRBJ2-7; TRBD1 agrees at 9 bases. Germline V gene lookup returns CDR1 LNHDA and CDR2 SQIVND (reference sequence). The V and J ends lost 3 bases and 3 bases, in that order; junction bases with no gene match: 6. The CDR3 is 15 amino acids. The CDR3 loop reads CASSISGTGHYEQYF. The DNA for the CDR3 is TGTGCCAGTAGTATTTCGGGGACAGGGCACTACGAGCAGTACTTC.

This chain uses TRBV5-4 with TRBJ2-1; the D is unclear. V was pared by 0 bases and J by 6 bases, with 7 bases between. Germline CDR1 SGHNT, CDR2 YYREEE (reference sequence). The CDR3 runs 13 residues. CDR3 nucleotides: TGTGCCAGCAGCTTGGTGGCGGCCAATGAGCAGTTCTTC. Encoded protein: CASSLVAANEQFF.

The CDR3 is CASAKGQTSLDTQYF. In DNA form, the CDR3 reads TGTGCCAGCGCAAAAGGACAGACAAGCCTGGATACGCAGTATTTT. The V call is TRBV18, the J call TRBJ2-3; weak D call: TRBD1 (6 bases). This CDR3 is 15 amino acids long. The V gene's germline CDR1 is KGHSH and CDR2 LQKENI. The germline V and J ends were trimmed by 8 bases and 6 bases, with 21 bases remaining between them.

There are a few counts of this clone. The rearrangement uses TRBV7-9 and TRBJ1-3; D possibly corresponds to TRBD1 (5 bases). From germline, CDR1 is SEHNR and CDR2 FQNEAQ (reference sequence). The CDR3 runs to 15 residues. V was cut by 5 bases and J by 2 bases, with 13 bases left in between. CDR3 nucleotide sequence: TGTGCCAGCAGCACGGACAATTCAGCTGGAAACACCATATATTTT. This translates into CASSTDNSAGNTIYF.

The J gene is TRBJ2-5, the V gene TRBV7-9; 9 positions match TRBD1. The V segment lost 5 bases and the J segment 5 bases; nucleotides outside the gene matches: 3. Germline loops: CDR1 SEHNR, CDR2 FQNEAQ (reference sequence). The CDR3 is 13 amino acids. The CDR3 sequence: CASSRGQGETQYF. CDR3 sequence (DNA): TGTGCCAGCAGCCGAGGACAGGGGGAGACCCAGTACTTC.

The genes are TRBV16 and TRBJ1-6, with D possibly matching TRBD1 (6 bases). The CDR3 has 17 amino acids. V lost 2 bases and J lost 0, with 11 bases in between. From germline, CDR1 is KGHSY and CDR2 FQNENV. For the CDR3, the DNA is TGTGCCAGCAGCCAAGGGGGCCTAAGCTCCTATAATTCACCCCTCCACTTT. Residues: CASSQGGLSSYNSPLHF.

This clone was detected once. The CDR3 DNA sequence: TGCGCCAGCAGCGGCGGGGGGGAAAATTATGGTGGGGCCAACGTCCTGACTTTC. Translating gives CASSGGGENYGGANVLTF. The chain joins TRBV5-1 to TRBJ2-6, with 9 bases fitting TRBD2. The CDR3 totals 18 residues. Trimming removed 4 bases from V and 3 bases from J; junction bases left unmatched: 11. CDR1 is SGHRS and CDR2 is YFSETQ in the germline V gene.

The chain links TRBV6-1 to TRBJ2-2; 11 bases line up with TRBD1. CDR3 length: 15 amino acids. The V and J ends lost 8 bases and 5 bases, in that order; junction bases with no gene match: 7. Per the germline V gene, CDR1 is MNHNS and CDR2 is SASEGT. For the CDR3, the DNA is TGTGCCAGCGTCTCCGGGACAGGGGGTACCGGGGAGCTGTTTTTT. Protein: CASVSGTGGTGELFF.

This sequence joins TRBV20-1 and TRBJ1-3; D unclear. V was shortened by 6 bases and J by 4 bases, with 7 bases between the two germline ends. The CDR3 is made up of 11 amino acids. Germline lookup yields CDR1 DFQATT and CDR2 SNEGSKA (reference sequence). This CDR3 reads CSAAPGNTIYF. CDR3 DNA sequence: TGCAGTGCAGCACCAGGAAACACCATATATTTT.

The V call is TRBV19, the J call TRBJ1-1; tentative D call: TRBD1 (5 bases). CDR3 length equals 16 residues. Germline values: CDR1 LNHDA, CDR2 SQIVND (reference sequence). Trimming stripped 6 bases from V and 2 bases from J, with 19 bases between. The CDR3 sequence: CASRPGTGRFNTEAFF. The CDR3 DNA sequence: TGTGCCAGTAGACCCGGCACAGGACGGTTCAACACTGAAGCTTTCTTT.